This T cell receptor (beta chain) was observed in a study of brain T cells in children with intractable seizures. In regard to this clone: The antigen is not known.

Study observations and caveats: Absence of clones before surgery may stem from lower sequencing depth.

The data were produced by immunoSEQ multiplex PCR, yet TCRdb's version contains in-frame clones alone and is incomplete. The profile covers about 340,000 clones, with more than 85% appearing a single time and about 6% taken by the ten largest. The CDR3 covers 14 residues. The germline gives CDR1 PRHDT, CDR2 FYEKMQ (reference sequence). The V end was cut by 5 bases, the J end by 5 bases, with 15 bases between. Time point: blood from clinic visit 5 months post-surgery; TSC patient then seizure free. Only cases whose brain tissue showed the highest T cell transcript signatures were sequenced. The sequenced sample was peripheral blood, obtained less than 6 months after surgery. The TCR was taken from a boy in the first two years of life with tuberous sclerosis and intractable seizures. The rearrangement uses TRBV13 and TRBJ2-5; TRBD2 is a possible D gene (5 bases). The CDR3 loop is CASSAAGLRETQYF. As DNA, the CDR3 is TGTGCCAGCAGCGCCGCAGGACTTCGGGAGACCCAGTACTTC. The full variable domain, its missing parts supplied by reference TRBV13 and TRBJ2-5, is AAGVIQSPRHLIKEKRETATLKCYPIPRHDTVYWYQQGPGQDPQFLISFYEKMQSDKGSIPDRFSAQQFSDYHSELNMSSLELGDSALYFCASSAAGLRETQYFGPGTRLLVL.